Here is one TCR beta chain with its context. This specimen belongs to a study of blood T cell repertoires in COVID-19. After removal of 0 bases from V and 5 bases from J, the junction contained 6 bases not matched to a gene. This CDR3 region has 15 residues. The V gene's germline CDR1 is SGHRS and CDR2 YFSETQ. Profiling relied on immunoSEQ multiplex PCR, and the TCRdb table lists in-frame clones only, not all of them. Of under 300,000 clones in the sample, less than 85% were seen once. The sequence came from a human donor with COVID-19, enrolled during active disease. The donor label of this sample is uncertain. The material sequenced was peripheral blood. The chain links TRBV5-1 to TRBJ2-3; the match to TRBD2 covers 7 bases. The CDR3 coding sequence is TGCGCCAGCAGCTTGGAAGGGAGGGCGATAGATACGCAGTATTTT. It codes for CASSLEGRAIDTQYF.